The 14 T cell receptor beta chains listed next were all sequenced from one sample in a study of early T cells in non-severe SARS-CoV-2 infection. TCRdb redid the calling of the 5' RACE reads with MiXCR, one entry per CDR3 protein. Among approximately 49,000 distinct CDR3 sequences listed, about an eighth were seen once. What was sequenced was whole blood. These receptors were collected from an adult who was a healthcare worker with PCR-confirmed SARS-CoV-2 infection or an uninfected control (not recorded which).

The chain couples TRBV6-5 to TRBJ2-1; the match to TRBD1 covers 7 bases. V lost 5 bases to trimming and J lost 5 bases; unmatched junction nucleotides: 9. This CDR3 is 15 amino acids long. The germline V gene has CDR1 MNHEY and CDR2 SVGAGI. Here the CDR3 reads CASSLNWDSHNEQFF. CDR3 DNA: TGTGCCAGCAGTCTCAATTGGGACAGTCACAATGAGCAGTTCTTC.

This chain links TRBV5-4 with TRBJ2-1, with 14 bases lining up with TRBD2. The CDR3 has 16 amino acids. Trimming took 4 bases from V and 7 from J; bases not matched to a gene: 7. Per germline, CDR1 SGHNT and CDR2 YYREEE (reference sequence). Written as DNA, the CDR3 is TGTGCCAGCAGCGCGGGACTAGCGGGAGTAGTTAATGAGCAGTTCTTC. Its protein is CASSAGLAGVVNEQFF.

This clonotype turned up a few times. The chain couples TRBV28 to TRBJ1-2; possible D gene TRBD1, 5 bases. The CDR3 runs to 14 residues. Germline V lookup: CDR1 MDHEN, CDR2 SYDVKM. With 4 bases removed from V and 5 bases from J, the gap between germline ends came to 14 bases. The CDR3 is CASSSPGTAYGYTF. The DNA of the CDR3 is TGTGCCAGCAGTTCCCCTGGGACGGCGTATGGCTACACCTTC.

This clonotype was seen a few times. J is TRBJ2-1 and V is TRBV20-1, with 9 bases that match TRBD1. J gave up 8 bases and V 6 bases, and 17 bases lay outside the gene matches. CDR1 is DFQATT, CDR2 SNEGSKA, per germline (reference sequence). The CDR3 sequence is 16 residues long. The CDR3 sequence is CSAESSGTGRVDEQFF. In DNA, the CDR3 is TGCAGTGCAGAATCCTCCGGGACAGGGAGGGTGGATGAGCAGTTCTTC.

The chain combines TRBV4-1 with TRBJ2-7; 10 positions agree with TRBD1. Trimming removed 4 bases from V and 3 bases from J; junction bases left unmatched: 12. This CDR3 is built from 17 residues. Germline CDR1 is MGHRA and CDR2 is YSYEKL. CDR3 coding DNA: TGCGCCAGCAGCCTAGCAGCAGGGACAGGGGATTACTACGAGCAGTACTTC. Translated, it gives CASSLAAGTGDYYEQYF.

This chain uses TRBV20-1 with TRBJ2-7, with TRBD2 as a possible D gene (6 bases). CDR3 length: 12 amino acids. V shed 3 bases and J shed 0 bases, with 6 bases lying between them. In germline, CDR1 is DFQATT, CDR2 SNEGSKA (reference sequence). For the CDR3, the DNA is TGCAGTGCTAGGCGGGACTCCTACGAGCAGTACTTC. This codes for CSARRDSYEQYF.

This sequence joins TRBV6-2 or TRBV6-3 and TRBJ2-7; 7 nucleotides match TRBD1. The CDR3 is 13 residues long. V lost 6 bases, J lost 2 bases, and 4 bases stayed unmatched. The germline V gene encodes CDR1 MNHEY and CDR2 SVGEGT. The CDR3 DNA reads as TGTGCCAGCAGAGGGACAGCGGCCTACGAGCAGTACTTC. Residues: CASRGTAAYEQYF.

This clonotype was found a few times. The chain links TRBV14 to TRBJ2-5; D might be TRBD1 (5 bases). Germline lookup yields CDR1 SGHDN and CDR2 FVKESK. This CDR3 is built from 15 residues. V was trimmed by 0 bases and J by 7 bases, leaving 15 bases between them. In DNA, the CDR3 is TGTGCCAGCAGCCAAGATAGCCCCAGGGTAACGACCCAGTACTTC. Its protein is CASSQDSPRVTTQYF.

This clonotype occurred a few times. This chain links TRBV20-1 with TRBJ2-1; TRBD2 matches 8 bases. V lost 3 bases to trimming and J lost 8 bases; unmatched junction nucleotides: 3. There are 12 residues in the CDR3. Germline values: CDR1 DFQATT, CDR2 SNEGSKA (reference sequence). For the CDR3, the DNA is TGCAGTGCTAGGGGCGGGGGGTATGAGCAGTTCTTC. Residues: CSARGGGYEQFF.

At least ten counts were recorded for this clonotype. The chain uses TRBV27 and TRBJ1-1, with D maybe TRBD1 (5 bases). V was pared by 4 bases and J by 8 bases, with 20 bases between. The CDR3 totals 15 residues. Germline V gene sequence: CDR1 MNHEY, CDR2 SMNVEV (reference sequence). CDR3 bases: TGTGCCAGCAGTTCCCAAGGCTACAGGAGTAAAGAAGCTTTCTTT. It translates to CASSSQGYRSKEAFF.

Only a few counts were recorded for this clonotype. The CDR3 sequence: CAISGGLEEQFF. DNA of the CDR3: TGTGCCATCAGTGGGGGGTTAGAGGAGCAGTTCTTC. This chain uses TRBV10-3 with TRBJ2-1, with D possibly being TRBD1 or TRBD2 (5 bases each). Trimming took 4 bases from V and 10 from J, leaving 11 bases between them. Germline values: CDR1 ENHRY, CDR2 SYGVKD. The CDR3 extends over 12 amino acids.

This clonotype was counted only a few times. J is TRBJ1-5 and V is TRBV20-1; TRBD1 might be the D (5 bases). The CDR3 is 15 residues long. Looked up from germline, CDR1 is DFQATT and CDR2 is SNEGSKA (reference sequence). V lost 3 bases and J 3 bases, leaving 15 bases between the germline ends. The CDR3 reads CSASLTAGNNQPQHF. Written as DNA, the CDR3 is TGCAGTGCTAGCCTCACGGCAGGGAACAATCAGCCCCAGCATTTT.

The gene calls are TRBV12-3 or TRBV12-4 and TRBJ2-1; tentatively, D is TRBD2 (5 bases). This CDR3 region has 14 residues. The V end was cut by 6 bases, the J end by 7 bases, with 16 bases between. The CDR3 DNA follows: TGTGCCAGCAGCCCCGGGGTGGGTTGGAATGAGCAGTTCTTC. Residues: CASSPGVGWNEQFF.

The chain joins TRBV7-3 to TRBJ2-3, with 7 bases aligning to TRBD2. This CDR3 contains 14 residues. CDR1 is SGHTA and CDR2 is FQGTGA in the germline V gene. V lost 5 bases, J lost 2 bases, and 4 bases stayed unmatched. The CDR3 nucleotides are TGTGCCAGCAGCCCGGGACTAAACACAGATACGCAGTATTTT. Translated: CASSPGLNTDTQYF. The full variable domain, in which reference TRBV7-3 and TRBJ2-3 provide the parts outside the CDR3, is GAGVSQTPSNKVTEKGKYVELRCDPISGHTALYWYRQSLGQGPEFLIYFQGTGAADDSGLPNDRFFAVRPEGSVSTLKIQRTERGDSAVYLCASSPGLNTDTQYFGPGTRLTVL.